The subject of this entry is one TCR beta chain. The CDR3 runs to 16 residues. Measured with immunoSEQ multiplex PCR; TCRdb has only the in-frame clones, and not every one. The sample yields approximately 100,000 clones, approximately 95% seen once. The source of the sample is a study of T cell changes during pregnancy in multiple sclerosis. The chain carries TRBV21-1 and TRBJ1-1; the table's D call TRBD1 went unverified against the DNA. TRBV21-1 constitutes a pseudogene. The sequence was obtained from a female donor with multiple sclerosis, enrolled in a pregnancy study. The specimen comprised peripheral blood, sampled in the first trimester of pregnancy. CDR3: CASSKGTGTGHTEAFF. The CDR3 DNA follows: TGTGCCAGCAGCAAAGGGACCGGGACAGGGCACACTGAAGCTTTCTTT.